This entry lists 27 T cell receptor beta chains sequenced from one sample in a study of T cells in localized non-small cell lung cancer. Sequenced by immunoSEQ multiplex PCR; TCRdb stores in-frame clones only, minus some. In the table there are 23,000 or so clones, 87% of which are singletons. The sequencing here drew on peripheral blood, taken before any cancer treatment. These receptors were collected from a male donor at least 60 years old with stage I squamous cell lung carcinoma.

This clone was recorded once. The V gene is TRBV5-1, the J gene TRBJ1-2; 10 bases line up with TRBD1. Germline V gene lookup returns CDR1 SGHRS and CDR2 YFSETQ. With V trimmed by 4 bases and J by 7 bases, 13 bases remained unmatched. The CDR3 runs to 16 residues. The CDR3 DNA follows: TGCGCCAGCAGCACTAACACCGGGACAGGGGATGGTGGCTACACCTTC. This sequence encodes CASSTNTGTGDGGYTF.

The CDR3 here is CAWAGTGQTGELFF. The CDR3 coding sequence is TGTGCCTGGGCCGGGACAGGGCAAACCGGGGAGCTGTTTTTT. This chain uses TRBV30 with TRBJ2-2; 9 bases map to TRBD1. The V and J ends lost 5 bases and 5 bases, in that order; junction bases with no gene match: 6. The CDR3 spans 14 residues. Germline loops: CDR1 GTSNPN, CDR2 SVGIG (reference sequence).

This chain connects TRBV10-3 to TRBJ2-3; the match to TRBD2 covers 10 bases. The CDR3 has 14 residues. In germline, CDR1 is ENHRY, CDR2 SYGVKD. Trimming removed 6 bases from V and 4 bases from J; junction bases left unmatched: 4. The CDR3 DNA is TGTGCCATCAGACAGCGGGAGGGGTCAGATACGCAGTATTTT. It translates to CAIRQREGSDTQYF.

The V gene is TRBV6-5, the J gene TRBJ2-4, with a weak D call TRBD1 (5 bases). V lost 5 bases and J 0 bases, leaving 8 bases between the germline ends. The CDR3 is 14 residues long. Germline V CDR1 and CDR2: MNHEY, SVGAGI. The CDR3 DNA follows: TGTGCCAGCAGTCCCGGACAAGCCAAAAACATTCAGTACTTC. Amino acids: CASSPGQAKNIQYF.

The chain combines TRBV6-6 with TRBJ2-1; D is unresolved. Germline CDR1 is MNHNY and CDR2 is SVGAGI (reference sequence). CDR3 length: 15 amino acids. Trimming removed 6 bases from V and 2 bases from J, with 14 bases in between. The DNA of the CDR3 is TGTGCCAGCAGATTTGGGTTGCTTACCTACAATGAGCAGTTCTTC. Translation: CASRFGLLTYNEQFF.

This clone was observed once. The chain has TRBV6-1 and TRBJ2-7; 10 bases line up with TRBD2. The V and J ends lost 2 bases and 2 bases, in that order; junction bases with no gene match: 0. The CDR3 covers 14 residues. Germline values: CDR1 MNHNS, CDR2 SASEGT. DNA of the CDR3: TGTGCCAGCAGTGAAACTAGCGGGGCCTACGAGCAGTACTTC. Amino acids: CASSETSGAYEQYF.

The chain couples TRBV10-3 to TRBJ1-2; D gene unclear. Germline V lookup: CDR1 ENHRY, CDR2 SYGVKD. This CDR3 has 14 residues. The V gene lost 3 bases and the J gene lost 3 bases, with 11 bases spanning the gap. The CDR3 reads CAISEKSVDYGYTF. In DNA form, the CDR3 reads TGTGCCATCAGTGAAAAAAGTGTAGACTATGGCTACACCTTC.

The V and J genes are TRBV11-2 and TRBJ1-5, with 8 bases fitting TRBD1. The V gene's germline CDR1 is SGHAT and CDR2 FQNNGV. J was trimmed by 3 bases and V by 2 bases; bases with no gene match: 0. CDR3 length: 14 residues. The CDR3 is CASSLQGANQPQHF. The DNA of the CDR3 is TGTGCCAGCAGCTTACAGGGGGCCAATCAGCCCCAGCATTTT.

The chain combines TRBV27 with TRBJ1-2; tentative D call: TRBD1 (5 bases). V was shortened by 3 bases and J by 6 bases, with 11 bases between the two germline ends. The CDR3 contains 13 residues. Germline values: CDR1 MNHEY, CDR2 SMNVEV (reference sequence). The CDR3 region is CASSLSRGNGYTF. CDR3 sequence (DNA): TGTGCCAGCAGTTTGAGTCGGGGGAATGGCTACACCTTC.

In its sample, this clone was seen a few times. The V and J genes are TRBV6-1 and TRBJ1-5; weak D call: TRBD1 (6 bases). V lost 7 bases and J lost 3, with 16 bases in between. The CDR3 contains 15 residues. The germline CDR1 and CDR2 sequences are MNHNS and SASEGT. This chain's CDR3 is CASKVTQGSNQPQHF. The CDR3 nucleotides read TGTGCCAGCAAAGTCACACAGGGCTCCAATCAGCCCCAGCATTTT.

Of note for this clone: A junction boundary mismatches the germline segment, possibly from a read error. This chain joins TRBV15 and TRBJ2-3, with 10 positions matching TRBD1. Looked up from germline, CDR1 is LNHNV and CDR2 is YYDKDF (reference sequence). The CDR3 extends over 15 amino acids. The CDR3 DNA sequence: TGTGCCACCAGCGGAGACAGGGGGCCGGGAGATACGCAGTATTTT. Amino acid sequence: CATSGDRGPGDTQYF.

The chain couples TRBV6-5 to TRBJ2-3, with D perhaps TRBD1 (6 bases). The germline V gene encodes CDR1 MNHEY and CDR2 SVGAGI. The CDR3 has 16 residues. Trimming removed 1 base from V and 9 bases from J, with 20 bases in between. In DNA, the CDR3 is TGTGCCAGCAGTTACTACAGGGTTAATAACATCCACACGCAGTATTTT. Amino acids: CASSYYRVNNIHTQYF.

DNA of the CDR3: TGTGCCTGGAGCAGAACACACCGGGAGATCCTTAACACTGAAGCTTTCTTT. Protein sequence: CAWSRTHREILNTEAFF. The chain carries TRBV30 and TRBJ1-1, with unresolved D. Germline values: CDR1 GTSNPN, CDR2 SVGIG (reference sequence). The V end lost 3 bases, the J end lost 2 bases, and 22 bases lay between the germline ends. The CDR3 totals 17 residues.

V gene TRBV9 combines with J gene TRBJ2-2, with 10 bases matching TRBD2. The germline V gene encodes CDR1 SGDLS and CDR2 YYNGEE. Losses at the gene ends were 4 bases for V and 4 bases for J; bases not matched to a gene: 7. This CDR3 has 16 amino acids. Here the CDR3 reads CASSLLAGSLTGELFF. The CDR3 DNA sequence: TGTGCCAGCAGCCTACTAGCGGGGTCCCTCACCGGGGAGCTGTTTTTT.

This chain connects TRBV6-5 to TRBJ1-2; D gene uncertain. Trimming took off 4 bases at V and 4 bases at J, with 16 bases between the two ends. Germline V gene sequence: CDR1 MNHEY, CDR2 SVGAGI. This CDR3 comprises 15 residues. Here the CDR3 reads CASSLERPASYGYTF. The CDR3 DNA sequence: TGTGCCAGCAGTTTGGAAAGGCCCGCCTCCTATGGCTACACCTTC.

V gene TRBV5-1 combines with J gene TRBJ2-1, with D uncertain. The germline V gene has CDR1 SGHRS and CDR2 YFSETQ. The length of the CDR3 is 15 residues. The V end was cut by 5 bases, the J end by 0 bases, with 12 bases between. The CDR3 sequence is CASRPGLSSYNEQFF. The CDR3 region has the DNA TGCGCCAGCAGACCGGGTCTTTCCTCCTACAATGAGCAGTTCTTC. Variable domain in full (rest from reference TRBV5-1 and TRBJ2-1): KAGVTQTPRYLIKTRGQQVTLSCSPISGHRSVSWYQQTPGQGLQFLFEYFSETQRNKGNFPGRFSGRQFSNSRSEMNVSTLELGDSALYLCASRPGLSSYNEQFFGPGTRLTVL.

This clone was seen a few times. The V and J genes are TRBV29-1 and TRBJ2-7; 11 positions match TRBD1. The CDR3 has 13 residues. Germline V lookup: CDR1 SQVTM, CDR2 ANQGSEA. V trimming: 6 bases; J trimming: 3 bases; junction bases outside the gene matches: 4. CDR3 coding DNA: TGCAGCGTAGGGACAGGGGGAAGCTACGAGCAGTACTTC. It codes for CSVGTGGSYEQYF.

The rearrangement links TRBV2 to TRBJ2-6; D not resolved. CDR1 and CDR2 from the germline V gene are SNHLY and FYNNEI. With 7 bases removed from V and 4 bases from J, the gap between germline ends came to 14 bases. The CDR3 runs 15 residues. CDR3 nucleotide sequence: TGTGCCAGCACCCCGTTAGGGCCCGGGGCCAACGTCCTGACTTTC. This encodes CASTPLGPGANVLTF.

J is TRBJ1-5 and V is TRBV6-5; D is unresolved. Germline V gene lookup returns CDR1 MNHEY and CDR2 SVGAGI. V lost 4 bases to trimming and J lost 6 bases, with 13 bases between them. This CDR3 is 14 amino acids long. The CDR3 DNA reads TGTGCCAGCAGTTTGGGTCCTTGGAGTCAGCCCCAGCATTTT. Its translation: CASSLGPWSQPQHF.

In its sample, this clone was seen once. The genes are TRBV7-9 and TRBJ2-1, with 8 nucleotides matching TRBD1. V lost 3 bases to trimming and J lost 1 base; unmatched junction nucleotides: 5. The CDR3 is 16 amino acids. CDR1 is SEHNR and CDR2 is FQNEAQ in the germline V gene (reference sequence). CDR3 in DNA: TGTGCCAGCAGCTTGACAGGGGCGGGGTCCTACAATGAGCAGTTCTTC. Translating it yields CASSLTGAGSYNEQFF.

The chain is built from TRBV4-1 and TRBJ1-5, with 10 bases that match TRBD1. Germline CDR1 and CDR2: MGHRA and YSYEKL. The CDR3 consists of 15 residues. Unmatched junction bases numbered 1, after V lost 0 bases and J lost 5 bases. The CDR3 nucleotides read TGCGCCAGCAGCCAAGAGGGGACAGGGGATCAGCCCCAGCATTTT. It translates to CASSQEGTGDQPQHF.

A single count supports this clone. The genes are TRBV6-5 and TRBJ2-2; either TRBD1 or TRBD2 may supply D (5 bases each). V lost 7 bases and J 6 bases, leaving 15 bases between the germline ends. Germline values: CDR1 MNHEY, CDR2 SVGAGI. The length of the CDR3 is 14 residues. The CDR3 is CASKEMGDAGELFF. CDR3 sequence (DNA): TGTGCCAGCAAGGAAATGGGGGACGCCGGGGAGCTGTTTTTT.

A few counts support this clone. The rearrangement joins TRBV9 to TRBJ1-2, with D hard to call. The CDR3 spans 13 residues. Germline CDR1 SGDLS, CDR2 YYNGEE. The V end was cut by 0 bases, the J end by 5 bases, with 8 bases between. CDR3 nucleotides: TGTGCCAGCAGCGTAGAATTAGGGTATGGCTACACCTTC. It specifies CASSVELGYGYTF.

CDR3 sequence (DNA): TGTGCCAGCAGCGTAGCTCCCTGGGGAGGTCCTGGCTATGGCTACACCTTC. It translates to CASSVAPWGGPGYGYTF. The chain uses TRBV9 and TRBJ1-2; D uncertain. Germline CDR1 and CDR2: SGDLS and YYNGEE. This CDR3 spans 17 amino acids. V was cut by 0 bases and J by 4 bases, with 19 bases left in between. Drawing the rest from reference TRBV9 and TRBJ1-2, the complete variable domain is DSGVTQTPKHLITATGQRVTLRCSPRSGDLSVYWYQQSLDQGLQFLIQYYNGEERAKGNILERFSAQQFPDLHSELNLSSLELGDSALYFCASSVAPWGGPGYGYTFGSGTRLTVV.

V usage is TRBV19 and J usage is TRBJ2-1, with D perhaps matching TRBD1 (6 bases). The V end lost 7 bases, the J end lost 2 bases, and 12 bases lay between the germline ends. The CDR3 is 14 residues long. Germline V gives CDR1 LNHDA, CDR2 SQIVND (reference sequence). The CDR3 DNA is TGTGCCAGTAAGAGACAGGCGACCTACAATGAGCAGTTCTTC. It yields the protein CASKRQATYNEQFF.

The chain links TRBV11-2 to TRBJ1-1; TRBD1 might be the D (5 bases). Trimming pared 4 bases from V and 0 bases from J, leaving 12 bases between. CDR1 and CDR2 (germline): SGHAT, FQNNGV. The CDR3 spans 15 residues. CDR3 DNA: TGTGCCAGCAGCTCCCAGACAGCCCTGAACACTGAAGCTTTCTTT. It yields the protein CASSSQTALNTEAFF.

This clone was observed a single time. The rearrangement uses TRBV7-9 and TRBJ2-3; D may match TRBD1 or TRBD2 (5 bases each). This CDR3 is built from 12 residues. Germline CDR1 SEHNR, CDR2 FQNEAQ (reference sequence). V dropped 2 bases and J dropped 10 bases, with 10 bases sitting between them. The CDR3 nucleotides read TGTGCCAGCAGCTTACCCGGGACCCCGCAGTATTTT. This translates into CASSLPGTPQYF. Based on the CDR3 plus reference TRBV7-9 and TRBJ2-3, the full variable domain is DTGVSQNPRHKITKRGQNVTFRCDPISEHNRLYWYRQTLGQGPEFLTYFQNEAQLEKSRLLSDRFSAERPKGSFSTLEIQRTEQGDSAMYLCASSLPGTPQYFGPGTRLTVL.